This T cell receptor beta chain was identified during a study of shared clonotypes between healthy human individuals. Naive-designated CD8 cells lacked CD45RO, were positively enriched for CCR7, and omitted terminally differentiated effector memory CD45RA+ cells. Profiled with immunoSEQ multiplex PCR; TCRdb holds only in-frame clones, not every one. The table has about 2.2 million clones, 90% to 95% seen once; the top ten hold under 2%. There are 15 residues in the CDR3. With 0 bases removed from V and 5 bases from J, the gap between germline ends came to 14 bases. Germline V gene lookup returns CDR1 SGHRS and CDR2 YFSETQ.

The sequenced sample consisted of naive CD8+ T cells from PBMCs. This chain joins TRBV5-1 and TRBJ1-1, with a weak D call TRBD1 (5 bases). This TCR was recovered from a man between 18 and 29 years old in good health. Some clones in this sample may be carry-over from other donors' samples. The CDR3 DNA sequence: TGCGCCAGCAGCTTGGGGGACGGCCTTGGGACTGAAGCTTTCTTT. This sequence encodes CASSLGDGLGTEAFF.